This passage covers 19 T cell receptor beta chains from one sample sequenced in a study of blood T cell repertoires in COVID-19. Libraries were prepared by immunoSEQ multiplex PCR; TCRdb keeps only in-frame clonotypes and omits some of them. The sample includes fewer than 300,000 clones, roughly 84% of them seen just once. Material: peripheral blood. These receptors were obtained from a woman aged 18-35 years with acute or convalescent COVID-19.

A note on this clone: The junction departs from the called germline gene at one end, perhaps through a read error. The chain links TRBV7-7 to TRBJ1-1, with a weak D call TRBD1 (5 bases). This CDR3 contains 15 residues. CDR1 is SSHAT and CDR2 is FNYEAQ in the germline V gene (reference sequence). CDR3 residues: CASSPLDRSNTEAFF. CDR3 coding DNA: TGTGCTAGCAGCCCCCTAGACAGATCGAACACTGAAGCTTTCTTT.

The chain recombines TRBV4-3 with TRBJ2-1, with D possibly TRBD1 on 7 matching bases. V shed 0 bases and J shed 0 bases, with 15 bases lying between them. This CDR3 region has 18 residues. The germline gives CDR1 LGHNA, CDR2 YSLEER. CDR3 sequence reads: CASSQDRGELSSYNEQFF. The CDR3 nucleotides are TGCGCCAGCAGCCAAGACAGGGGGGAGCTTAGCTCCTACAATGAGCAGTTCTTC.

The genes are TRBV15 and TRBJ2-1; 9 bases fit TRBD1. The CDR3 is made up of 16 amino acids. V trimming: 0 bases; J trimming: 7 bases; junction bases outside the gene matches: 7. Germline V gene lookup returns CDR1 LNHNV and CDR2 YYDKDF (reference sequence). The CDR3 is CATSREIQGAGNEQFF. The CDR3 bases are TGTGCCACCAGCAGAGAGATACAGGGGGCGGGTAATGAGCAGTTCTTC.

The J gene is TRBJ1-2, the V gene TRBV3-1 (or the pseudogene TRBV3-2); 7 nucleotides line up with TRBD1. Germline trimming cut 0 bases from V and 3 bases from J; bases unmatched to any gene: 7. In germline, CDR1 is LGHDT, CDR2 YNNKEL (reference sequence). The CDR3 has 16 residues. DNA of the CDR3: TGTGCCAGCAGCCAAGATTCGAGGGGGCGCGACTATGGCTACACCTTC. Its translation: CASSQDSRGRDYGYTF.

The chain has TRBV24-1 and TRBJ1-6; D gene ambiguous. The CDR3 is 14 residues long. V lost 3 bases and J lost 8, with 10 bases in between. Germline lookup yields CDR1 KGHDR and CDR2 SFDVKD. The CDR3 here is CATSDRRPDSPLHF. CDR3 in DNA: TGTGCCACCAGTGATCGCCGCCCGGATTCACCCCTCCACTTT.

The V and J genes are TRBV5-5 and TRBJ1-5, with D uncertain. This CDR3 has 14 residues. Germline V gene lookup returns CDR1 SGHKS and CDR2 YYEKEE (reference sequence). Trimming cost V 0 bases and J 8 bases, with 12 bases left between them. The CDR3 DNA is TGTGCCAGCAGCTTGGGTCAGGTTTTGGAGCCCCAGCATTTT. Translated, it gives CASSLGQVLEPQHF.

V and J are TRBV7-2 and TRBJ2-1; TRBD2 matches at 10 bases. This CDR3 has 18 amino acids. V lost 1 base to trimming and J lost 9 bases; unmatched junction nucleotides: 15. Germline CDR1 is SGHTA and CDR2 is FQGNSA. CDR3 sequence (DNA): TGTGCCAGCAGCTTAGTGAGGTCTAGCGGGAGCAATATCGGTGAGCAGTTCTTC. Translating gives CASSLVRSSGSNIGEQFF.

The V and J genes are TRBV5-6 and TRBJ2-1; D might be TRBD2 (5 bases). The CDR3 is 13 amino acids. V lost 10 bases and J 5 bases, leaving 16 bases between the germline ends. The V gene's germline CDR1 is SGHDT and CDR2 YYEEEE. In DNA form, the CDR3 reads TGTGCCTCCGGGGATAGCGCGAACAATGAGCAGTTCTTC. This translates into CASGDSANNEQFF.

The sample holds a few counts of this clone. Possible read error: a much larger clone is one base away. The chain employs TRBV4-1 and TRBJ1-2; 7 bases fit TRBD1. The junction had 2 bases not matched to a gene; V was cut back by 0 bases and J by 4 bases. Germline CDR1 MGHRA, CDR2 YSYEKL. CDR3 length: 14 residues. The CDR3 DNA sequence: TGCGCCAGCAGCCAAGAGGGGACAGCCTATGGCTACACCTTC. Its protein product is CASSQEGTAYGYTF.

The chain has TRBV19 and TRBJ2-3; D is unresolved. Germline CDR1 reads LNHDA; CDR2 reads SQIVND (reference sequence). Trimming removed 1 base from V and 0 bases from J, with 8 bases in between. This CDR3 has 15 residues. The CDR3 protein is CASSIAGFSTDTQYF. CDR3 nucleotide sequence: TGTGCCAGTAGTATAGCCGGGTTTAGCACAGATACGCAGTATTTT.

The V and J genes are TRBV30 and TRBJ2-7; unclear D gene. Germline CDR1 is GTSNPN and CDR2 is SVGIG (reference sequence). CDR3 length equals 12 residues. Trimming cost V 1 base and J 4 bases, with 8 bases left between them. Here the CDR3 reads CAWSAHSYEQYF. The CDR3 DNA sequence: TGTGCCTGGAGTGCTCACTCGTACGAGCAGTACTTC.

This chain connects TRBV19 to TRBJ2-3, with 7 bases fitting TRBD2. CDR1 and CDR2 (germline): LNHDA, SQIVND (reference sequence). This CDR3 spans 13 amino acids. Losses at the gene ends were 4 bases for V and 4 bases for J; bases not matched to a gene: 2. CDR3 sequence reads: CASSRGGADTQYF. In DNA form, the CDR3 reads TGTGCCAGTAGTAGGGGAGGGGCAGATACGCAGTATTTT.

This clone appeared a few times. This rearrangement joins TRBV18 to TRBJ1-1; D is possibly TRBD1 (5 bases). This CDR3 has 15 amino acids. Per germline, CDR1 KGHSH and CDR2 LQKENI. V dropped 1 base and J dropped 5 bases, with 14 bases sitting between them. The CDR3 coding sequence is TGTGCCAGCTCACCACGCGCAGGGTTGAGAACTGAAGCTTTCTTT. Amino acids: CASSPRAGLRTEAFF.

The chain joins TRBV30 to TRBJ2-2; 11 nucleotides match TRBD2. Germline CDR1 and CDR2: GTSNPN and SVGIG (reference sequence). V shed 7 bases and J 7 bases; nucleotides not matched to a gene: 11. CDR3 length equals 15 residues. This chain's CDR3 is CASRLAGSWGGELFF. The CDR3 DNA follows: TGTGCCTCCCGACTAGCGGGATCTTGGGGCGGGGAGCTGTTTTTT.

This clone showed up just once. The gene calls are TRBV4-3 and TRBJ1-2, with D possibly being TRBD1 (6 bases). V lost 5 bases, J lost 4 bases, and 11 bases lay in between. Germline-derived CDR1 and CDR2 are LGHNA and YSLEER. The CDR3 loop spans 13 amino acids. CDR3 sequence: CASSTRTAYGYTF. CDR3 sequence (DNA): TGCGCCAGCAGCACGCGGACAGCCTATGGCTACACCTTC.

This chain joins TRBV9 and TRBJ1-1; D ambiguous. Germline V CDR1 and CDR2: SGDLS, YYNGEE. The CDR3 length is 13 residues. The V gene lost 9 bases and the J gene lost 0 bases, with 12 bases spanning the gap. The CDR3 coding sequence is TGTGCCACCAAACGACAAATGAACACTGAAGCTTTCTTT. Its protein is CATKRQMNTEAFF. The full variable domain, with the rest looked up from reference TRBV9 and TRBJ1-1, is DSGVTQTPKHLITATGQRVTLRCSPRSGDLSVYWYQQSLDQGLQFLIQYYNGEERAKGNILERFSAQQFPDLHSELNLSSLELGDSALYFCATKRQMNTEAFFGQGTRLTVV.

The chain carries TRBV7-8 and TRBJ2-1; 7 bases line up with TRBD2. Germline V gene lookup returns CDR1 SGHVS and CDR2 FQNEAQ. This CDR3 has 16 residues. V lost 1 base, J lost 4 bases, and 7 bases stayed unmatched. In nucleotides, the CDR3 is TGTGCCAGCAGCTTAGTCCTGCGGGAGAAATACAATGAGCAGTTCTTC. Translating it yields CASSLVLREKYNEQFF.

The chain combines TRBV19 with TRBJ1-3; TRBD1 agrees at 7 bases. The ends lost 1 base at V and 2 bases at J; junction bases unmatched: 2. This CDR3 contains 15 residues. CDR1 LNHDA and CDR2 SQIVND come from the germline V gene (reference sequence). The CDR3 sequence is CASSIAQGPGNTIYF. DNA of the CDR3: TGTGCCAGTAGTATAGCACAGGGGCCTGGAAACACCATATATTTT.

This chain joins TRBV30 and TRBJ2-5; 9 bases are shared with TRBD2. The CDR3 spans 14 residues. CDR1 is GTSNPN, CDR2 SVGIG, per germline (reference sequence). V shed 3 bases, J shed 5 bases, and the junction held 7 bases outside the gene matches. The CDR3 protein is CAWRGSGSQETQYF. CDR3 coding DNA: TGTGCCTGGAGAGGTAGCGGGAGTCAGGAGACCCAGTACTTC.